This T cell receptor (beta chain) was found in a study of OX40 agonist ivuxolimab in advanced cancers. About the study as a whole: Ivuxolimab was an agonistic, fully human IgG2 monoclonal antibody directed against OX40 (CD134), a costimulatory receptor. Intravenous ivuxolimab was administered to patients every 2 weeks at six dose levels: 0.01, 0.1, 0.3, 1.5, 3 and 10 mg/kg. Of the 50 to 55 dose-escalation patients, hepatocellular carcinoma was present in about 20, melanoma in around 15, renal cell carcinoma in 9 and head and neck cancer in 9. In the dose-escalation cohort, around 80% of patients were male, and the mean age was 60 years with a range of roughly 20 to 80. Patients were allowed to have had prior anti-PD-1, anti-PD-L1 or anti-CTLA-4 therapy, and 40% of the dose-escalation patients had been treated with checkpoint inhibitors. Partial responses were achieved by three dose-escalation patients, of whom one had hepatocellular carcinoma and two had cutaneous melanoma. The point of sequencing TCRbeta in the periphery was to test whether ivuxolimab changed TCR sequence diversity and drove clonal T-cell expansion. The monotherapy dose-escalation portion (N of about 49 patients) of the phase I ivuxolimab trial is reported in the paper. Overall results and qualifications from the work: Low levels of normalized T-cell clonal expansion were also seen in some nonresponding patients. After ivuxolimab, CD8+ T cells had more expanded clones than CD4+ T cells on average. In the 0.1-3.0 mg/kg groups, partial responders had among the lowest normalized peripheral clonal expansion, particularly in CD8+ T cells. The antigen specificity of the peripheral T cells that underwent clonal expansion was not determined. At doses of 0.1 to 3.0 mg/kg, clonal expansion of both CD4+ and CD8+ T cells in blood was seen between baseline and week 6.

CDR1 and CDR2 are read off the germline V gene as SGHTS and YDEGEE. Trimming leaves V shorter by 10 bases and J shorter by 6 bases, with the junction holding 9 bases beyond the gene matches. The CDR3 starts with the cysteine, ends with the phenylalanine, and has 13 residues. Here the CDR3 DNA is all that survives: 39 bases in frame from base 1. Patients with autoimmune disease history or receiving systemic immunosuppression were excluded from the trial. Peripheral blood for TCR sequencing was collected from all dose cohorts at baseline, on cycle 4 day 1, and on cycle 7 day 1. Samples came from an open-label, multicenter, first-in-human phase I dose-escalation trial of ivuxolimab. Adults with locally advanced or metastatic head and neck squamous cell, hepatocellular, melanoma or renal cell carcinoma were enrolled in the trial. Before TCR sequencing, CD4+ T cells and CD8+ T cells were sorted from peripheral blood as separate populations.

Concerning this clone: Its specific antigen is unknown. Base qualities are not provided; no much larger clone lies one nucleotide away.

To sequence the TCRbeta CDR3 region, genomic DNA was isolated from the sorted cells. TCRbeta CDR3 regions were sequenced using the immunoSEQ Assay. TCRdb's version of the immuneACCESS table is confined to in-frame rearrangements and falls short of the full clone set. An unresolved V gene accounts for under half of the shortfall where checked; the remainder is of unknown origin. The sample table lists around 67,000 clones, about 90% of them with a count of one. Approximately 1.2% of the sample is taken by the ten largest. The source material was CD4+ or CD8+ T cells sorted from blood, sampled in a trial of the OX40 agonist ivuxolimab. The chain is made from TRBV5-8 and TRBJ2-1; TRBD1 agrees with 8 junctional bases. This clonotype originated in an adult with an advanced solid tumor such as melanoma, head and neck, liver or kidney cancer. The DNA reads TGTGCCGCCCGGTACAGGGGGATCAATGAGCAGTTCTTC. It translates to CAARYRGINEQFF.